Below, 21 T cell receptor beta chains from the same sample are listed, as sequenced in a study of cytomegalovirus exposure and HLA in healthy donors. The data were produced by immunoSEQ multiplex PCR, yet TCRdb's version contains in-frame clones alone and is incomplete. The repertoire holds 150,000 to 200,000 clones, with around nine tenths as singletons. The sample consisted of PBMCs. The receptor set was obtained from a man younger than 35 in good health and CMV-seropositive.

The CDR3 region has the DNA TGTGCCAGCAGTTTTGGAAGCGTTTCTGAAGCTTTCTTT. Its translation is CASSFGSVSEAFF. The chain combines TRBV5-6 with TRBJ1-1; D gene uncertain. Germline V lookup: CDR1 SGHDT, CDR2 YYEEEE. The V and J ends lost 5 bases and 6 bases respectively, with 14 bases between them. The CDR3 has 13 residues.

The CDR3 region is CASSLGRQGGPYGYTF. The CDR3 DNA follows: TGTGCCAGCAGCTTGGGCCGGCAGGGGGGACCCTATGGCTACACCTTC. The chain uses TRBV7-2 and TRBJ1-2; 7 positions agree with TRBD1. Per germline, CDR1 SGHTA and CDR2 FQGNSA. V was clipped by 3 bases and J by 4 bases; unmatched bases: 11. The CDR3 runs to 16 residues.

For the CDR3, the DNA is TGCACCAGCAGTCTCGCGGGACCCTGCAGTTTT. This encodes CTSSLAGPCSF. This chain uses TRBV1 with TRBJ1-5. TRBV1 is tagged as a pseudogene. The CDR3 loop spans 11 amino acids.

The chain uses TRBV12-2 and TRBJ1-6. TRBV12-2 is a pseudogene. This CDR3 comprises 16 residues. The CDR3 is CASRLDLSSYNSPLHF. CDR3 bases: TGTGCAAGTCGTTTAGACCTAAGCTCCTATAATTCACCCCTCCACTTT.

The V call is TRBV19, the J call TRBJ2-7; D is undetermined. The CDR3 consists of 14 residues. CDR1 and CDR2 from the germline V gene are LNHDA and SQIVND (reference sequence). V lost 6 bases and J lost 5, with 17 bases in between. For the CDR3, the DNA is TGTGCCAGTAGAGACTCGGGTTGGCGCGACGAGCAGTACTTC. It specifies CASRDSGWRDEQYF.

The chain joins TRBV11-2 to TRBJ2-1; no firm D call. The CDR3 extends over 10 amino acids. V dropped 4 bases and J dropped 10 bases, with 5 bases sitting between them. Looked up from germline, CDR1 is SGHAT and CDR2 is FQNNGV. The DNA of the CDR3 is TGTGCCAGCAGCTACCAGGAGCAGTTCTTC. It yields the protein CASSYQEQFF.

This chain uses TRBV5-1 with TRBJ1-2; D might be TRBD1 (5 bases). This CDR3 comprises 11 residues. Germline assignment: CDR1 SGHRS and CDR2 YFSETQ. Trimming pared 5 bases from V and 6 bases from J, leaving 8 bases between. CDR3 DNA sequence: TGCGCCAGCAGTCCGGGGGATGGCTACACCTTC. Its translation is CASSPGDGYTF.

As DNA, the CDR3 is TGTGCCAGCAGCCGAAACGTTCAACCGGGATTTGATACGCAGTATTTT. Translated, it gives CASSRNVQPGFDTQYF. The J gene is TRBJ2-3, the V gene TRBV7-2, with D possibly being TRBD2 (5 bases). With 5 bases removed from V and 6 bases from J, the gap between germline ends came to 21 bases. The CDR3 sequence is 16 residues long. Germline V gives CDR1 SGHTA, CDR2 FQGNSA.

V gene TRBV4-3 combines with J gene TRBJ2-7, with 8 bases fitting TRBD1. Unmatched junction bases numbered 8, after V lost 1 base and J lost 3 bases. The CDR3 contains 16 residues. Germline V gives CDR1 LGHNA, CDR2 YSLEER. The chain's CDR3 is CASSQAATGGNYEQYF. CDR3 nucleotide sequence: TGCGCCAGCAGCCAAGCAGCAACAGGGGGAAACTACGAGCAGTACTTC.

In its sample, this clone was seen once. The chain is built from TRBV13 and TRBJ1-2, with a tentative D call TRBD1 (6 bases). V was trimmed by 1 base and J by 4 bases, leaving 22 bases between them. CDR1 is PRHDT, CDR2 FYEKMQ, per germline (reference sequence). The CDR3 totals 18 residues. CDR3: CASSLAPGQGISFYGYTF. In DNA form, the CDR3 reads TGTGCCAGCAGCTTAGCGCCGGGGCAGGGGATCTCCTTCTATGGCTACACCTTC. The complete variable domain, with remaining parts taken from reference TRBV13 and TRBJ1-2, reads AAGVIQSPRHLIKEKRETATLKCYPIPRHDTVYWYQQGPGQDPQFLISFYEKMQSDKGSIPDRFSAQQFSDYHSELNMSSLELGDSALYFCASSLAPGQGISFYGYTFGSGTRLTVV.

The chain uses TRBV30 and TRBJ1-1; D is ambiguous. The CDR3 is made up of 13 amino acids. The V end was cut by 1 base, the J end by 0 bases, with 6 bases between. Germline CDR1 is GTSNPN and CDR2 is SVGIG (reference sequence). The CDR3 sequence: CAWSAVMNTEAFF. CDR3 DNA: TGTGCCTGGAGTGCTGTTATGAACACTGAAGCTTTCTTT.

This clone was seen only once. The J gene is TRBJ1-3, the V gene TRBV9; the D is unclear. The CDR3 consists of 14 residues. Germline CDR1 is SGDLS and CDR2 is YYNGEE. Trimming stripped 0 bases from V and 4 bases from J, with 8 bases between. The CDR3 is CASSVVAGGNTIYF. The DNA of the CDR3 is TGTGCCAGCAGCGTAGTAGCGGGCGGAAACACCATATATTTT. The full variable domain, completed using reference TRBV9 and TRBJ1-3, is DSGVTQTPKHLITATGQRVTLRCSPRSGDLSVYWYQQSLDQGLQFLIQYYNGEERAKGNILERFSAQQFPDLHSELNLSSLELGDSALYFCASSVVAGGNTIYFGEGSWLTVV.

The rearrangement uses TRBV5-6 and TRBJ2-2; D remains unclear. CDR1 and CDR2 from the germline V gene are SGHDT and YYEEEE. The CDR3 runs 11 residues. The V gene lost 2 bases and the J gene lost 6 bases, with 2 bases spanning the gap. The CDR3 DNA reads as TGTGCCAGCAGCTTCGCCGGGGAGCTGTTTTTT. Its translation: CASSFAGELFF.

The J gene is TRBJ1-2, the V gene TRBV30; a possible D gene is TRBD1 (6 bases). Germline CDR1 GTSNPN, CDR2 SVGIG (reference sequence). Trimming shortened V by 6 bases and J by 3 bases, and 14 bases separated the two germline ends. This CDR3 region has 13 residues. The CDR3 DNA reads as TGTGCCTGCTACTCCGGGACACACTATGGCTACACCTTC. Its protein is CACYSGTHYGYTF.

The chain employs TRBV4-3 and TRBJ2-7; 7 bases fit TRBD2. The CDR3 loop spans 14 amino acids. Germline-derived CDR1 and CDR2 are LGHNA and YSLEER. J gave up 5 bases and V 0 bases, and 4 bases lay outside the gene matches. The CDR3 coding sequence is TGCGCCAGCAGCCAAGAACGACTAGCCCACGAGCAGTACTTC. This gives the protein CASSQERLAHEQYF.

The gene calls are TRBV5-6 and TRBJ2-1, with a tentative D call TRBD1 (6 bases). CDR3 length equals 16 residues. Germline CDR1 is SGHDT and CDR2 is YYEEEE. Trimming cost V 2 bases and J 6 bases, with 18 bases left between them. CDR3 sequence: CASSFQTGIVGNEQFF. In nucleotides, the CDR3 is TGTGCCAGCAGCTTCCAAACAGGGATCGTGGGCAATGAGCAGTTCTTC.

This clone showed up just once. The chain's CDR3 is CASRSGMKNEQYF. The CDR3 nucleotides read TGTGCCAGCAGGTCCGGGATGAAGAACGAGCAGTACTTC. The J gene is TRBJ2-7, the V gene TRBV27; D perhaps matches TRBD2 (5 bases). The V gene's germline CDR1 is MNHEY and CDR2 SMNVEV (reference sequence). Trimming pared 6 bases from V and 5 bases from J, leaving 14 bases between. This CDR3 is built from 13 residues.

The rearrangement joins TRBV7-2 to TRBJ2-7; D perhaps matches TRBD2 (7 bases). Germline CDR1 SGHTA, CDR2 FQGNSA. Trimming cost V 1 base and J 5 bases, with 15 bases left between them. This CDR3 region has 15 residues. CDR3 protein: CASSLGRTAGNEQYF. DNA of the CDR3: TGTGCCAGCAGCTTAGGCCGGACAGCGGGAAACGAGCAGTACTTC.

The chain couples TRBV9 to TRBJ2-5, with no clear D. V lost 0 bases and J 1 base, leaving 7 bases between the germline ends. The germline CDR1 and CDR2 sequences are SGDLS and YYNGEE. This CDR3 spans 14 amino acids. The CDR3 loop reads CASSVASRQETQYF. The CDR3 nucleotides are TGTGCCAGCAGCGTAGCCTCCCGCCAAGAGACCCAGTACTTC.

This clone was found a few times. The genes are TRBV9 and TRBJ1-5; 8 nucleotides line up with TRBD1. The trim removed 3 bases at V and 6 bases at J, leaving 5 bases unmatched. CDR1 SGDLS and CDR2 YYNGEE come from the germline V gene. The CDR3 runs 14 residues. DNA for the CDR3: TGTGCCAGCAGCGCCGGGACAGGTGGTCAGCCCCAGCATTTT. Translating it yields CASSAGTGGQPQHF.

The chain links TRBV29-1 to TRBJ1-1; D is ambiguous. The CDR3 runs 13 residues. CDR1 and CDR2 from the germline V gene are SQVTM and ANQGSEA. V lost 3 bases, J lost 5 bases, and 13 bases lay in between. In nucleotides, the CDR3 is TGCAGCGTTGAGTATCGCAGTGTGACTGAAGCTTTCTTT. This encodes CSVEYRSVTEAFF.